The 13 T cell receptor beta chains listed next were all sequenced from one sample in a study of T-cell reconstitution after alpha-beta-depleted transplantation in children. Unique molecular identifiers were used to barcode this TCRbeta library. TCRdb used MiXCR to reprocess the PCR reads, holding one entry per CDR3 protein. The table has some 550,000 distinct CDR3 sequences, more than 20% seen once. The sample here was PBMCs, mostly from graft donor cells, taken 360 days after TCRalphabeta/CD19-depleted stem cell transplant. The receptors originated from a boy under two years old who had a stem cell transplant for acute myeloid leukemia, so the T cells may come from the graft donor.

As for this clonotype: With a much larger clone just one base away, this may be a read error. The chain combines TRBV29-1 with TRBJ2-5; no clear D gene. The CDR3 sequence is 13 residues long. Trimming cost V 4 bases and J 5 bases, with 14 bases left between them. Germline CDR1 SQVTM, CDR2 ANQGSEA. The CDR3 sequence is CSVGKDPDETQYF. The DNA of the CDR3 is TGCAGCGTTGGTAAGGACCCTGACGAGACCCAGTACTTC. Looking up the rest from reference TRBV29-1 and TRBJ2-5 gives the full variable domain: SAVISQKPSRDICQRGTSLTIQCQVDSQVTMMFWYRQQPGQSLTLIATANQGSEATYESGFVIDKFPISRPNLTFSTLTVSNMSPEDSSIYLCSVGKDPDETQYFGPGTRLLVL.

CDR3 region: CASSFRQIQNSPLHF. DNA of the CDR3: TGTGCCAGCAGCTTTAGACAGATTCAAAATTCACCCCTCCACTTT. V and J are TRBV7-2 and TRBJ1-6, with D perhaps matching TRBD1 (5 bases). With 3 bases removed from V and 7 bases from J, the gap between germline ends came to 13 bases. This CDR3 has 15 residues. The V gene's germline CDR1 is SGHTA and CDR2 FQGNSA.

The chain has TRBV25-1 and TRBJ1-2; D not certain. Germline lookup yields CDR1 MGHDK and CDR2 SYGVNS. V shed 1 base and J shed 8 bases, with 14 bases lying between them. The CDR3 has 14 residues. Written as DNA, the CDR3 is TGTGCCAGCAGTGAATTTGGCGATTTAGACGGCTACACCTTC. This encodes CASSEFGDLDGYTF.

This clonotype came up a few times. This rearrangement joins TRBV7-2 to TRBJ1-5; maybe TRBD1 (6 bases). Germline lookup yields CDR1 SGHTA and CDR2 FQGNSA. V was clipped by 5 bases and J by 5 bases, with 13 bases between them. This CDR3 contains 14 residues. CDR3 sequence: CASSPDRSYQPQHF. CDR3 sequence (DNA): TGTGCCAGCAGCCCCGACAGGTCCTATCAGCCCCAGCATTTT.

The table lists this clonotype with a count of one. This chain connects TRBV9 to TRBJ2-3, with D perhaps matching TRBD2 (5 bases). Trimming took off 0 bases at V and 4 bases at J, with 12 bases between the two ends. The CDR3 extends over 15 amino acids. Germline-derived CDR1 and CDR2 are SGDLS and YYNGEE. CDR3 bases: TGTGCCAGCAGCGTAGGAGGGTACGGGTCAGATACGCAGTATTTT. Translated: CASSVGGYGSDTQYF.

This clonotype was seen repeatedly, ten times or more. The genes are TRBV29-1 and TRBJ2-5; no definite D call. Germline-derived CDR1 and CDR2 are SQVTM and ANQGSEA. V lost 2 bases to trimming and J lost 2 bases, with 6 bases between them. The CDR3 has 12 amino acids. The CDR3 nucleotides read TGCAGCGTTGAACGAGTTCAAGAGACCCAGTACTTC. Protein: CSVERVQETQYF.

The chain employs TRBV5-1 and TRBJ2-1, with no clear D. The CDR3 has 12 residues. Germline V gene sequence: CDR1 SGHRS, CDR2 YFSETQ. Deletions cut 4 bases from V and 0 bases from J, with 2 bases between. The DNA of the CDR3 is TGCGCCAGCAGCCGCTCCTACAATGAGCAGTTCTTC. Residues: CASSRSYNEQFF.

This clonotype has a single count. The J gene is TRBJ2-5, the V gene TRBV3-1; 9 bases align to TRBD2. The CDR3 extends over 17 amino acids. V shed 0 bases and J 2 bases; nucleotides not matched to a gene: 7. Looked up from germline, CDR1 is LGHDT and CDR2 is YNNKEL (reference sequence). CDR3: CASSQDRNSGRQETQYF. CDR3 nucleotides: TGTGCCAGCAGCCAAGATCGGAATAGCGGGAGACAAGAGACCCAGTACTTC.

V usage is TRBV27 and J usage is TRBJ2-3; TRBD1 aligns across 7 bases. This CDR3 comprises 14 residues. Germline V gives CDR1 MNHEY, CDR2 SMNVEV (reference sequence). With V trimmed by 2 bases and J by 5 bases, 4 bases remained unmatched. This CDR3 is CASSLDRVGDTQYF. CDR3 sequence (DNA): TGTGCCAGCAGTTTAGACAGGGTTGGAGATACGCAGTATTTT.

This chain links TRBV12-3 or TRBV12-4 with TRBJ2-2; 8 bases are a match to TRBD1. V trimming: 6 bases; J trimming: 1 base; junction bases outside the gene matches: 19. This CDR3 has 20 residues. The CDR3 spells CASRSLGGTGGQGNTGELFF. CDR3 in DNA: TGTGCCAGCAGATCTTTAGGGGGCACAGGAGGACAGGGGAACACCGGGGAGCTGTTTTTT.

This clonotype was seen repeatedly, ten times or more. V usage is TRBV6-1 and J usage is TRBJ2-5; D uncertain. The CDR3 covers 14 residues. Germline V gene data show CDR1 as MNHNS and CDR2 as SASEGT. Deletions cut 4 bases from V and 4 bases from J, with 13 bases between. The CDR3 sequence: CASSVSGRRETQYF. In DNA, the CDR3 is TGTGCCAGCAGTGTCTCCGGGCGCCGAGAGACCCAGTACTTC.

This clonotype was observed many times. This chain links TRBV4-3 with TRBJ1-1; D may be TRBD1 (6 bases). CDR1 is LGHNA and CDR2 is YSLEER in the germline V gene. Between the trimmed V and J ends, which lost 0 bases and 4 bases, there was a span of 12 bases. This CDR3 has 15 amino acids. CDR3 region: CASSQDSGGLTEAFF. In nucleotides, the CDR3 is TGCGCCAGCAGCCAAGATTCCGGGGGCCTCACTGAAGCTTTCTTT.

The chain links TRBV7-9 to TRBJ2-3, with TRBD2 as a possible D gene (5 bases). CDR1 SEHNR and CDR2 FQNEAQ come from the germline V gene (reference sequence). The CDR3 runs 15 residues. The ends were cut back, 3 bases at V and 2 bases at J, with 12 bases in the middle. This CDR3 reads CASSFVSELTDTQYF. DNA of the CDR3: TGTGCCAGCAGCTTCGTTAGCGAACTCACAGATACGCAGTATTTT.